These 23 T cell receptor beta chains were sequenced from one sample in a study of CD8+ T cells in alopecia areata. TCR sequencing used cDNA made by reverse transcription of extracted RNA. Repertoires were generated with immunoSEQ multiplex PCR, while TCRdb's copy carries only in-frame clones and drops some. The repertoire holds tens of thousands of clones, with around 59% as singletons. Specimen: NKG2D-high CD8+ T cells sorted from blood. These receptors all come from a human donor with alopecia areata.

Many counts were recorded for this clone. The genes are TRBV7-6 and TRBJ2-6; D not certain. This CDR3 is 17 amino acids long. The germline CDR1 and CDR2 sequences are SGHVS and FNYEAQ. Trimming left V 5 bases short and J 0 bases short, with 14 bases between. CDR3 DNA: TGTGCCAGCAGCAAGAGGACGTATAGCTCTGGGGCCAACGTCCTGACTTTC. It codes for CASSKRTYSSGANVLTF.

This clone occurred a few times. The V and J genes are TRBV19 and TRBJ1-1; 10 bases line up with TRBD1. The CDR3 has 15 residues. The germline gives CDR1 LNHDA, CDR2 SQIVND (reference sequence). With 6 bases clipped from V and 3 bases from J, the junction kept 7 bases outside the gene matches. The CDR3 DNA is TGTGCCAGTAGGTGGACAGGGGGAAGTGACACTGAAGCTTTCTTT. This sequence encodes CASRWTGGSDTEAFF.

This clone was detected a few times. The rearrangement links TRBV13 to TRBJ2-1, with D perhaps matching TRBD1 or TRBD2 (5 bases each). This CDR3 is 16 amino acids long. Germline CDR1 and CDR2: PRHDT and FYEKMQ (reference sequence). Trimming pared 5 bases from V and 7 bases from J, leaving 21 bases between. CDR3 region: CASSLLMDGADNEQFF. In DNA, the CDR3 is TGTGCCAGCAGCCTATTAATGGACGGGGCAGATAATGAGCAGTTCTTC.

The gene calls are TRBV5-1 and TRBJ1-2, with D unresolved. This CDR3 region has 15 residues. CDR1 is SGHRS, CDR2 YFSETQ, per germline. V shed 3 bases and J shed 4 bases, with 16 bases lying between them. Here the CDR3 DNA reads TGCGCCAGCAGCTCCGACGGTTCCCTTGGCTATGGCTACACCTTC. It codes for CASSSDGSLGYGYTF.

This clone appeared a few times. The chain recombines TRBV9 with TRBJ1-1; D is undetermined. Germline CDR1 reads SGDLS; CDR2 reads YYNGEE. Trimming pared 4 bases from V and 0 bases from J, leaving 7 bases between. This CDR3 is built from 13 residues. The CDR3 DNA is TGTGCCAGCAGCTCATGGTTGAACACTGAAGCTTTCTTT. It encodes CASSSWLNTEAFF.

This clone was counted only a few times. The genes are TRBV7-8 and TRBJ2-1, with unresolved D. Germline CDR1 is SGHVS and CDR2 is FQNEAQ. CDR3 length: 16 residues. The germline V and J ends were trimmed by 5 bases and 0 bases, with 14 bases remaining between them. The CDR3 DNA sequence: TGTGCCAGCAGCCAGCCCAAGGGCAGCTCCTACAATGAGCAGTTCTTC. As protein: CASSQPKGSSYNEQFF. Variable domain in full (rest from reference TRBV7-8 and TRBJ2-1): GAGVSQSPRYKVAKRGQDVALRCDPISGHVSLFWYQQALGQGPEFLTYFQNEAQLDKSGLPSDRFFAERPEGSVSTLKIQRTQQEDSAVYLCASSQPKGSSYNEQFFGPGTRLTVL.

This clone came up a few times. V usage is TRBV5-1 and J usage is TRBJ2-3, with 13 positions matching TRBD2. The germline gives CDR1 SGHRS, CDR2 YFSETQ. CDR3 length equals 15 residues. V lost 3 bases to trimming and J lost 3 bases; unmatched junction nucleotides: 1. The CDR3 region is CASSSGLAGTDTQYF. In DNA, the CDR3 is TGCGCCAGCAGCTCGGGACTAGCGGGAACAGATACGCAGTATTTT.

Written as DNA, the CDR3 is TGTGCCAGCAGCCCGGGGACATGGGGGCAAGAGACCCAGTACTTC. It specifies CASSPGTWGQETQYF. The J gene is TRBJ2-5, the V gene TRBV11-1, with a tentative D call TRBD1 (6 bases). V lost 5 bases and J lost 2, with 15 bases in between. Germline V CDR1 and CDR2: SGHAT, FQDESV (reference sequence). The CDR3 is made up of 15 amino acids.

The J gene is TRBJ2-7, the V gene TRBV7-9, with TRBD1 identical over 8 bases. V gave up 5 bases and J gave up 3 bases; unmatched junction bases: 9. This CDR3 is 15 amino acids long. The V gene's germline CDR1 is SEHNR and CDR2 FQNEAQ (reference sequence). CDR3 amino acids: CASSLVTGEYYEQYF. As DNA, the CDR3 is TGTGCCAGCAGCCTCGTGACAGGGGAGTACTACGAGCAGTACTTC. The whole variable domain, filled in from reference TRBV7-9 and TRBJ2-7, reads DTGVSQNPRHKITKRGQNVTFRCDPISEHNRLYWYRQTLGQGPEFLTYFQNEAQLEKSRLLSDRFSAERPKGSFSTLEIQRTEQGDSAMYLCASSLVTGEYYEQYFGPGTRLTVT.

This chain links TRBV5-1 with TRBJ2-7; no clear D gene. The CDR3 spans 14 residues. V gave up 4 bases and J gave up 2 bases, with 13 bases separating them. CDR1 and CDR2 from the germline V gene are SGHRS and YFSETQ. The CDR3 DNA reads TGCGCCAGCAGCCCGGACGGTAATCCCTACGAGCAGTACTTC. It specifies CASSPDGNPYEQYF.

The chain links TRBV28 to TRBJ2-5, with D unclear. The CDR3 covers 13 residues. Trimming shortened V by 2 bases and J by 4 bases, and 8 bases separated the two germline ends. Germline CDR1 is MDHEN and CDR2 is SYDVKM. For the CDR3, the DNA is TGTGCCAGCAGTTTACGCATCACAGAGACCCAGTACTTC. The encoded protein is CASSLRITETQYF.

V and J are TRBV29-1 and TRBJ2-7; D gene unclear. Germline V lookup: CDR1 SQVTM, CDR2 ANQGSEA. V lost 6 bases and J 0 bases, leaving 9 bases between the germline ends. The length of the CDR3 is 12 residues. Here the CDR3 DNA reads TGCAGCGTAAAGAGCCGCTCCTACGAGCAGTACTTC. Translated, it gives CSVKSRSYEQYF.

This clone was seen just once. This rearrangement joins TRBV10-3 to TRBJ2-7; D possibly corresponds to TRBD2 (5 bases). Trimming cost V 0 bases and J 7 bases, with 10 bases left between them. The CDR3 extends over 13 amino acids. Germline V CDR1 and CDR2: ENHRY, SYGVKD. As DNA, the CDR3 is TGTGCCATCAGTGAGTCGAATCGGGGAGAGCAGTACTTC. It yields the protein CAISESNRGEQYF.

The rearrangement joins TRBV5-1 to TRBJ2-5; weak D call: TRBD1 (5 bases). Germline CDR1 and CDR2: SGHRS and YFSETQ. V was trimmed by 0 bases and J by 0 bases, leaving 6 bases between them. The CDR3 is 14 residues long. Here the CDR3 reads CASSLETDQETQYF. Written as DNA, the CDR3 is TGCGCCAGCAGCTTGGAGACAGACCAAGAGACCCAGTACTTC.

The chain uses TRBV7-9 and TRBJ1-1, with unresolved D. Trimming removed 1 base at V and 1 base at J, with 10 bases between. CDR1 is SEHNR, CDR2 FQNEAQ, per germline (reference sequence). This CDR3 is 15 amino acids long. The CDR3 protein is CASSLGLEQNTEAFF. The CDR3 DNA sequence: TGTGCCAGCAGCTTAGGATTAGAGCAGAACACTGAAGCTTTCTTT.

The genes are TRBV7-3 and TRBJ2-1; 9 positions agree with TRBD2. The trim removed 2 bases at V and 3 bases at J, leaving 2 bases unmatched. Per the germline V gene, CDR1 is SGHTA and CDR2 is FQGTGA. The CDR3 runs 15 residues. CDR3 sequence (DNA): TGTGCCAGCAGCTTATTAGCGGGAGACTACAATGAGCAGTTCTTC. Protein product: CASSLLAGDYNEQFF.

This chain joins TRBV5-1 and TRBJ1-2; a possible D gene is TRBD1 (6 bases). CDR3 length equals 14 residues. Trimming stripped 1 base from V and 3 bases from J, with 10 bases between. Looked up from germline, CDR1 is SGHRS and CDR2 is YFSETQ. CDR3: CASSLTSGDYGYTF. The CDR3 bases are TGCGCCAGCAGCTTGACGTCAGGGGACTATGGCTACACCTTC.

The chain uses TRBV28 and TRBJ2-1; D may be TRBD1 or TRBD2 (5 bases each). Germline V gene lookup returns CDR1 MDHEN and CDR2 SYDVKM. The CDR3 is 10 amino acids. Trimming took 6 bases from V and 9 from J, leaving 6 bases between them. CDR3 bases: TGTGCCAGCAGGAGGGGTGAGCAGTTCTTC. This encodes CASRRGEQFF.

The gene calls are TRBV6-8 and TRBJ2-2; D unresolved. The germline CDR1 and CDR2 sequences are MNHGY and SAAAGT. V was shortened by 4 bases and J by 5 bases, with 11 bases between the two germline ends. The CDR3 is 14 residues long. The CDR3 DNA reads TGTGCCAGCAGTTTTGAGTGGATAACCGGGGAGCTGTTTTTT. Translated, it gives CASSFEWITGELFF.

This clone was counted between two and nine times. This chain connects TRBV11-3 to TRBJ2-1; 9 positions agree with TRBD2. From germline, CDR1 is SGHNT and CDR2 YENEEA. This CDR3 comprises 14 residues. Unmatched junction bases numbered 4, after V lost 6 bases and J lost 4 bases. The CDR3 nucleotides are TGTGCCAGCAGTCCGACTAGCGGTTACAATGAGCAGTTCTTC. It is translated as CASSPTSGYNEQFF.

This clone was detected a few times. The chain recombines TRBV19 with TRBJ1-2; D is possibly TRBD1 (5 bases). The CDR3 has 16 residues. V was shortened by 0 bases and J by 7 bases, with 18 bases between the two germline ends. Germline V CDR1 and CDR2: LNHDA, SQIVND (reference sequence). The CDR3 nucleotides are TGTGCCAGTAGTATAGACCTTGACAGCAACGCGTTTGGCTACACCTTC. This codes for CASSIDLDSNAFGYTF.

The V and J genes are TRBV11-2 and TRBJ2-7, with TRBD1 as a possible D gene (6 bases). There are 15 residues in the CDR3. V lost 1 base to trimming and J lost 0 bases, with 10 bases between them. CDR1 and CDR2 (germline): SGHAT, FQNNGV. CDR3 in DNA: TGTGCCAGCAGCTTAGGGTACAGGGTCTCCTACGAGCAGTACTTC. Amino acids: CASSLGYRVSYEQYF.

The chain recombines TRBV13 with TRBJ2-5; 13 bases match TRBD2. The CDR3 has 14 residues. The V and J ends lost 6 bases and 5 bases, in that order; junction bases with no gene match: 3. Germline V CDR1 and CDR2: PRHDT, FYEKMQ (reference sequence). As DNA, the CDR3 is TGTGCCAGCAGTACGACTAGCGGGAGGGAGACCCAGTACTTC. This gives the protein CASSTTSGRETQYF.